Detailed here is one TCR beta chain. These data belong to a study of blood T cell repertoires in COVID-19. Study-wide context: Nucleic acid was either cDNA or gDNA, and it came from T cells, B-cell-depleted T cells, or PBMCs.

The CDR3 is 15 amino acids. Unmatched junction bases numbered 3, after V lost 0 bases and J lost 2 bases. Germline loops: CDR1 SGHRS, CDR2 YFSETQ. A case of COVID-19 had been met by exposed participants within 2 weeks before study entry. Authors' analysis steps: The authors estimated nucleated cell counts from reference gene primer amplification. TCRdb's copy holds only in-frame clones and misses some; the assay was immunoSEQ multiplex PCR. V and J calls and clone size follow that table, whereas D and trimming were derived from the DNA. The table includes 400,000 to 500,000 clones, about 88% detected once.

The sequencing sample was made of PBMCs or T cells enriched from blood (not recorded which). V and J are TRBV5-1 and TRBJ2-7; 9 nucleotides match TRBD2. The clonotype comes from a young woman who had been exposed to COVID-19. The CDR3 loop reads CASSLGTSATYEQYF. The DNA for the CDR3 is TGCGCCAGCAGCTTGGGGACTAGCGCGACCTACGAGCAGTACTTC.